The present T cell receptor beta chain was sequenced within a study of tumor and adjacent non-tumor tissue in lung cancer. Trimming took off 4 bases at V and 8 bases at J, with 19 bases between the two ends. This CDR3 is built from 14 residues. Germline V gene sequence: CDR1 SGHDT, CDR2 YYEEEE. This sample's RNA came from whole unsorted tissue. A modified ARM-PCR protocol with three rounds of nested PCR amplified TCRbeta. TCRdb processed the multiplex PCR reads anew with MiXCR; each CDR3 protein has one entry. The sample holds roughly 150,000 distinct CDR3 sequences, about 71% seen once. The chain is built from TRBV5-6 and TRBJ2-7; tentatively, D is TRBD2 (6 bases). Sequencing was performed on lung tumor tissue. The TCR was taken from a man in his sixties with small cell lung cancer. Written as DNA, the CDR3 is TGTGCCAGCAGCCCGGGACTCGTGTCCACTCAGCAGTACTTC. Its translation: CASSPGLVSTQQYF.